What follows describes a single TCR beta chain. Its antigen is unknown. This entry comes from a study of cytomegalovirus exposure and HLA in healthy donors. As for the study in general: HLA-typed donors contributed around 85 million unique TCRs, which were held in an early data release. Study-level findings and limits: Researchers catalogued about 150 TCR beta chains as cytomegalovirus-associated.

Primers for the PCR totalled 60 Vbeta and 13 Jbeta. Profiling relied on immunoSEQ multiplex PCR, and the TCRdb table lists in-frame clones only, not all of them. The sample holds 230,000 or so clones, approximately 91% seen once. The CDR3 length is 13 residues. Germline loops: CDR1 SGDLS, CDR2 YYNGEE. V lost 2 bases to trimming and J lost 4 bases, with 9 bases between them. The V and J genes are TRBV9 and TRBJ2-5, with D perhaps matching TRBD2 (5 bases). Sequencing used PBMCs. This TCR came from a girl aged 2 to 10 in good health and CMV-seronegative. The CDR3 is CASSVDGVETQYF. The CDR3 DNA follows: TGTGCCAGCAGCGTGGACGGGGTAGAGACCCAGTACTTC.